These 19 T cell receptor beta chains originate from one sample sequenced in a study of blood T cells in healthy people across ages. It was with a sample-barcoded 5' primer and a J-beta primer mix that a second PCR of about 6 to 12 cycles was run. MiXCR, run by TCRdb on the 5' RACE reads, gives a single entry per CDR3 protein. The table has roughly 830,000 distinct CDR3 sequences, approximately 67% seen once. Input material: blood. Receptor source: a man aged 25 to 40 in good health.

CDR3 nucleotides: TGTGCCAGCACCGGACAGGGGGTGTCTGGGGCCAACGTCCTGACTTTC. It encodes CASTGQGVSGANVLTF. V and J are TRBV6-2 or TRBV6-3 and TRBJ2-6, with 10 bases fitting TRBD1. Germline CDR1 reads MNHEY; CDR2 reads SVGEGT. This CDR3 has 16 amino acids. The ends lost 7 bases at V and 1 base at J; junction bases unmatched: 4.

The chain carries TRBV28 and TRBJ2-4; D may be TRBD1 or TRBD2 (5 bases each). Germline V gene data show CDR1 as MDHEN and CDR2 as SYDVKM. With 1 base removed from V and 5 bases from J, the gap between germline ends came to 12 bases. The CDR3 totals 15 residues. CDR3 protein: CASSLLRGHENIQYF. The CDR3 coding sequence is TGTGCCAGCAGTTTATTGAGGGGCCACGAAAACATTCAGTACTTC.

This clonotype was detected only a few times. The chain combines TRBV7-2 with TRBJ2-5; D is undetermined. The germline V gene encodes CDR1 SGHTA and CDR2 FQGNSA. The V and J ends lost 6 bases and 11 bases respectively, with 13 bases between them. The CDR3 has 11 residues. This chain's CDR3 is CASSPNNEQYF. CDR3 DNA: TGTGCCAGCAGTCCTAACAATGAGCAGTACTTC.

This clonotype was picked up one time. The rearrangement uses TRBV28 and TRBJ1-1; D is perhaps TRBD1 (6 bases). Per the germline V gene, CDR1 is MDHEN and CDR2 is SYDVKM. V gave up 6 bases and J gave up 5 bases, with 16 bases separating them. The CDR3 extends over 14 amino acids. CDR3 bases: TGTGCCAGCAGCCTAGGGGCTAGGGGGACTGAAGCTTTCTTT. Encoded protein: CASSLGARGTEAFF.

The CDR3 spells CATSRRADRGETQYF. DNA for the CDR3: TGTGCCACCAGCAGAAGAGCGGATAGAGGGGAGACCCAGTACTTC. J is TRBJ2-5 and V is TRBV15; a possible D gene is TRBD2 (5 bases). Per the germline V gene, CDR1 is LNHNV and CDR2 is YYDKDF (reference sequence). Trimming took off 2 bases at V and 5 bases at J, with 15 bases between the two ends. The CDR3 has 15 residues.

The CDR3: CASSPRVSGGSADTQYF. CDR3 DNA: TGTGCCAGCAGCCCGAGGGTCAGCGGGGGCTCGGCAGATACGCAGTATTTT. This chain connects TRBV5-5 to TRBJ2-3; TRBD2 agrees at 8 bases. The V and J ends lost 4 bases and 4 bases, in that order; junction bases with no gene match: 14. The CDR3 loop spans 17 amino acids. CDR1 SGHKS and CDR2 YYEKEE come from the germline V gene (reference sequence).

Points on this clonotype: A read error may be the cause here, since a much bigger clone is one base away. V and J are TRBV7-2 and TRBJ1-2; maybe TRBD1 (6 bases). Germline CDR1 SGHTA, CDR2 FQGNSA. This CDR3 has 14 residues. Trimming removed 6 bases from V and 4 bases from J, with 15 bases in between. The CDR3 nucleotides read TGTGCCAGCAGGTACAGGGAAGAACCCTATGGCTACACCTTC. Protein sequence: CASRYREEPYGYTF.

With regard to this clonotype: An end of the junction differs from the germline gene, which may be a read error. The chain carries TRBV20-1 and TRBJ2-1; D possibly corresponds to TRBD2 (5 bases). The CDR3 spans 15 residues. CDR1 is DFQATT, CDR2 SNEGSKA, per germline (reference sequence). CDR3 in DNA: TGCAGTGCTGGAGACGCAGCACATAGAGGGAATGAGCAGTTCTTC. Protein product: CSAGDAAHRGNEQFF.

This clonotype occurred once. The chain combines TRBV4-1 with TRBJ2-6; D ambiguous. Germline lookup yields CDR1 MGHRA and CDR2 YSYEKL. V was cut by 1 base and J by 1 base, with 14 bases left in between. This CDR3 is built from 18 residues. This chain's CDR3 is CASSQARILESGANVLTF. As DNA, the CDR3 is TGCGCCAGCAGCCAAGCCCGGATACTGGAGTCTGGGGCCAACGTCCTGACTTTC.

The chain recombines TRBV29-1 with TRBJ2-4; D remains ambiguous. The length of the CDR3 is 12 residues. CDR1 and CDR2 from the germline V gene are SQVTM and ANQGSEA. V was trimmed by 3 bases and J by 13 bases, leaving 16 bases between them. CDR3 sequence: CSVEASWITQYF. Written as DNA, the CDR3 is TGCAGCGTTGAGGCTAGTTGGATAACCCAGTACTTC.

The rearrangement links TRBV20-1 to TRBJ2-1; 7 bases are a match to TRBD2. CDR1 and CDR2 (germline): DFQATT, SNEGSKA (reference sequence). This CDR3 comprises 12 residues. J was trimmed by 14 bases and V by 0 bases; bases with no gene match: 7. CDR3 sequence: CSARDQGRGEFF. CDR3 nucleotide sequence: TGCAGTGCTAGAGATCAAGGCCGGGGGGAGTTCTTC.

The chain recombines TRBV12-3 or TRBV12-4 with TRBJ2-5; D is undetermined. The CDR3 is 15 residues long. The V end lost 5 bases, the J end lost 11 bases, and 24 bases lay between the germline ends. CDR3 sequence reads: CASSTRLRSPNEQYF. CDR3 sequence (DNA): TGTGCCAGCAGTACCCGACTGAGGTCACCCAATGAGCAGTACTTC.

This clonotype was observed many times. This chain links TRBV7-2 with TRBJ2-1, with D perhaps matching TRBD1 or TRBD2 (5 bases each). CDR1 SGHTA and CDR2 FQGNSA come from the germline V gene. With 0 bases removed from V and 9 bases from J, the gap between germline ends came to 12 bases. The CDR3 covers 14 residues. CDR3 protein: CASSLAGREREQFF. CDR3 bases: TGTGCCAGCAGCTTAGCTGGCAGGGAGCGTGAGCAGTTCTTC.

This clonotype was counted only a few times. This sequence joins TRBV18 and TRBJ2-1; 7 bases are a match to TRBD1. V was clipped by 5 bases and J by 5 bases; unmatched bases: 6. CDR3 length equals 14 residues. The germline CDR1 and CDR2 sequences are KGHSH and LQKENI. CDR3 amino acids: CASSRQGSNNEQFF. The CDR3 DNA sequence: TGTGCCAGCTCAAGACAGGGTTCGAACAATGAGCAGTTCTTC.

In this sample, this clonotype turned up a few times. The chain carries TRBV20-1 and TRBJ2-7, with 7 bases aligning to TRBD2. This CDR3 region has 15 residues. Trimming at V came to 0 bases and at J to 2 bases, leaving 7 bases not matched to a gene. Germline CDR1 DFQATT, CDR2 SNEGSKA (reference sequence). CDR3 nucleotides: TGCAGTGCTAGAGAGGGGGAGGGGATCCCCTACGAGCAGTACTTC. Amino acid sequence: CSAREGEGIPYEQYF.

The V call is TRBV4-3, the J call TRBJ2-5, with no clear D. The assigned J gene may be wrong: the sequence end matches TRBJ2-4 better. CDR3 length: 15 amino acids. Germline loops: CDR1 LGHNA, CDR2 YSLEER. CDR3 sequence (DNA): TGCGCCAGCAGCCAACGGAGTTACCCCTTTAACATTCAGTACTTC. Amino acid sequence: CASSQRSYPFNIQYF.

In this sample, this clonotype turned up a few times. The V call is TRBV20-1, the J call TRBJ1-2; TRBD1 agrees at 9 bases. The CDR3 totals 15 residues. V lost 6 bases to trimming and J lost 1 base; unmatched junction nucleotides: 9. Germline V lookup: CDR1 DFQATT, CDR2 SNEGSKA (reference sequence). Here the CDR3 reads CSALLGQGFNYGYTF. CDR3 nucleotide sequence: TGCAGTGCGCTGTTAGGACAGGGGTTTAACTATGGCTACACCTTC.

The V call is TRBV27, the J call TRBJ1-2; TRBD1 aligns across 7 bases. With V trimmed by 1 base and J by 8 bases, 13 bases remained unmatched. Germline CDR1 and CDR2: MNHEY and SMNVEV (reference sequence). The CDR3 loop spans 16 amino acids. CDR3 sequence reads: CASSLYPGQRAEGYTF. As DNA, the CDR3 is TGTGCCAGCAGTTTATACCCGGGACAGAGAGCGGAAGGCTACACCTTC.

The chain uses TRBV7-2 and TRBJ2-7; 8 bases map to TRBD2. The end of the DNA is better explained by TRBJ2-5, so the J call may be wrong. The CDR3 is 15 amino acids. Germline values: CDR1 SGHTA, CDR2 FQGNSA. This chain's CDR3 is CASRPSGGPRETQYF. The CDR3 bases are TGTGCCAGCAGACCTTCGGGGGGGCCTCGGGAGACCCAGTACTTC.